This T cell receptor (beta chain) was captured by sequencing in a study of T cell responses to AZD1222 COVID-19 vaccine (dated by TCRdb to the early 2020s). Study-level background: AZD1222 recipients whose second dose came at about 4 weeks and those whose second dose came at about 12 weeks were combined into one group, since spike-specific TCR depth and breadth did not differ between the two schedules. A total of 230 to 250 trial participants underwent TCR sequencing, of whom roughly 210 had received two doses of AZD1222 and some 26 had received two doses of the MenACWY control vaccine. Enrollment into the trials was organized by age into subgroups of 18-55, 56-69 and 70-plus years, and those subgroups contained roughly 160, 29 and 62 TCR-sequenced participants, respectively.

The CDR3, cysteine through phenylalanine, is 15 amino acids long. Solely the CDR3 DNA is kept, with 45 bases framed from the first base. CDR1 SGHKS and CDR2 YYEKEE were looked up in the germline V gene (reference sequence). A distance of 10 bases separates the germline ends of V and J, which lose 0 bases and 0 bases respectively. Interpreted using the paper, the time point label stands for: baseline before first vaccination. Vaccinee samples were obtained from the UK trials COV001 and COV002, which included a single-blind randomized controlled phase 2/3 trial of AZD1222 (ChAdOx1 nCoV-19) in healthy adults. For TCRbeta chain sequencing, PBMC samples were collected from trial participants at day 0 and at day 28 after the second dose. The CDR3 regions of human TCRbeta chains were analyzed by immunosequencing. From the authors' description of their analysis: TCRs in the repertoires were compared against a reference library of SARS-CoV-2-specific TCRs that had been generated with the MIRA antigen-specificity platform. Breadth was defined as the fraction of unique TCRs that were SARS-CoV-2-associated, and depth was defined as the fraction of total T cells that were SARS-CoV-2-associated. Using the MIRA data, each spike-specific TCR was assigned both to the spike region to which the TCR was reactive and to a CD4 or CD8 class. Log10-transformed breadth and depth values were compared by one-way ANOVA with Sidak's multiple comparisons tests. The table was pulled from immuneACCESS by TCRdb, which kept in-frame rearrangements only. Such tables lose some clones; where checked, under half of the loss comes from unresolved V genes, and the rest has no known cause. The DNA was the basis for D and trimming; V, J and clone size are from that table. This sample gives 120,000 or so clones in total; about 91% of them show up just once. The ten largest clones represent 2.8% of the sample.

As for this clone: Its antigen has not been determined. No quality values exist for individual bases; no much larger clone is one base distant.

Broad study findings and their caveats: No day 14 peak-response samples were available, so repertoires were characterized only after the peak T cell response. After two AZD1222 doses, spike-specific TCR breadth and depth were significantly higher than at day 0 and than in MenACWY recipients. Reportedly, almost half of the unique spike-specific TCRs recognized epitopes lying outside the regions that are mutated in the B.1.351 and B.1.1.7 variants. Most participants were white British and females outnumbered males, and the authors suggested that clonal diversity may have been underestimated. The 56-69-year group was small, and its depth increase did not reach significance, likely because of low power. Conclusions about previously exposed vaccinees were limited because only a handful of AZD1222 recipients were SARS-CoV-2 seropositive at baseline. Vaccine-associated CD4 TCRs spanned the whole spike protein, with dominant responses in regions 160-218 and 743-854.

The chain joins TRBV5-5 to TRBJ2-7; the D gene remains uncertain. This receptor was obtained from an adult in good health. This specimen was peripheral blood, taken on day 0 of AZD1222 vaccination. The CDR3 has the sequence CASSLVAASSYEQYF. The sequenced DNA is TGTGCCAGCAGCTTGGTGGCGGCGAGCTCCTACGAGCAGTACTTC.